The source of this T cell receptor (beta chain) is a study of cytomegalovirus exposure and HLA in healthy donors. Across the study: The platform used for the 95 to 150 validation repertoires matched that of the 650 to 750 first-cohort repertoires, a later analysis reported. Study-wide findings and caveats: Subsequent analysis of the 120 or so validation repertoires found a tendency for first-cohort TCR clusters to co-occur. A list of 150 or so TCR beta chains associated with cytomegalovirus was given. CMV antigen specificity of three CMV-associated chains was confirmed in vitro.

TCRdb keeps only in-frame clones here, not all; method: immunoSEQ multiplex PCR. The repertoire holds about 110,000 clones, 85% to 90% seen once, with 1.4% in the top ten. The CDR3 runs 15 residues. Germline V gene lookup returns CDR1 SGHTA and CDR2 FQGNSA. V dropped 5 bases and J dropped 9; count of bases not matched to a gene: 9. A word on this clone: What it recognizes is unknown.

Specimen: PBMCs. The V gene is TRBV7-2, the J gene TRBJ2-1, with TRBD2 identical over 11 bases. The receptor was isolated from a woman aged 25 to 39 in good health and CMV-seropositive. CDR3 protein: CASSPSSGGMVEQFF. In DNA, the CDR3 is TGTGCCAGCAGCCCCTCTAGCGGGGGGATGGTTGAGCAGTTCTTC.